The 9 T cell receptor beta chains given below trace back to one sample, sequenced in a study of T cell clonality in common variable immunodeficiency. Generated by immunoSEQ multiplex PCR, the TCRdb table keeps only in-frame clones and is missing some. Sampling found tens of thousands of clones, none seen once. Sequencing input: peripheral blood mononuclear cells. These receptors all stem from a person aged 18 to 69 in good health.

Note on this clone: The read ends 3 residues shy of where the CDR3 ends; the end is completed using the germline J gene. J is TRBJ2-7 and V is TRBV2, with 11 nucleotides matching TRBD1. The V gene end was trimmed by 4 bases and the J gene end by 4 bases; junction bases not matched to a gene: 3. CDR3 size: 14 residues. The germline CDR1 and CDR2 sequences are SNHLY and FYNNEI. CDR3 amino acids: CASSGGQGAYEQYF. The sequenced CDR3 bases are TGTGCCAGCAGTGGAGGACAGGGGGCATACGAG.

This clone was counted at least ten times. The read halts 3 residues ahead of the CDR3 end, with the missing end drawn from the germline J gene. The chain is built from TRBV5-5 and TRBJ2-2; 10 bases are a match to TRBD2. Per germline, CDR1 SGHKS and CDR2 YYEKEE (reference sequence). V shed 4 bases, J shed 7 bases, and the junction held 7 bases outside the gene matches. The CDR3 is made up of 15 amino acids. The part of the CDR3 DNA that was read is TGTGCCAGCAGCCCGCTAGCGGGAGAGATCGGGGAG. Its protein is CASSPLAGEIGE. The full CDR3 protein reads CASSPLAGEIGELFF.

This clone was counted many times. The CDR3 extends 3 residues past the end of the read, so its final part is completed from the germline J gene. The rearrangement uses TRBV24-1 and TRBJ2-1; possible D gene TRBD2, 6 bases. From germline, CDR1 is KGHDR and CDR2 SFDVKD. This CDR3 spans 16 amino acids. V gave up 4 bases and J gave up 7 bases, with 19 bases separating them. CDR3 amino acids: CATSDQSGTFGNEQFF. Incomplete CDR3 DNA: TGTGCCACCAGTGACCAATCCGGGACTTTCGGAAATGAG.

This clone occurred many times. The read ends 3 residues early relative to the CDR3; the germline J gene fills the gap. V and J are TRBV9 and TRBJ2-5; TRBD1 might be the D (6 bases). CDR1 is SGDLS and CDR2 is YYNGEE in the germline V gene. V dropped 5 bases and J dropped 6 bases, with 17 bases sitting between them. The CDR3 spans 14 residues. Partial CDR3 DNA: TGTGCCAGCAGTGAGGGACAACCAGGCCAGACC. Residues: CASSEGQPGQT. The entire CDR3 sequence reads CASSEGQPGQTQYF.

This clone has a count of ten or more. The read is 3 residues too short to cover the CDR3 end, so that end is filled in from the germline J gene. This chain joins TRBV4-1 and TRBJ1-2; D is uncertain. The CDR3 is 16 amino acids. CDR1 is MGHRA, CDR2 YSYEKL, per germline. This CDR3 is CATSPFLSGNSYEYTF. The sequenced CDR3 bases are TGCGCCACCAGTCCCTTTCTTAGCGGAAACTCCTACGAG.

This clone was observed at least ten times. The read is 3 residues too short to cover the CDR3 end, so that end is filled in from the germline J gene. The chain has TRBV7-3 and TRBJ1-1, with 8 bases matching TRBD1. This CDR3 spans 17 amino acids. Germline CDR1 reads SGHTA; CDR2 reads FQGTGA. V shed 5 bases, J shed 1 base, and the junction held 12 bases outside the gene matches. Incomplete CDR3 DNA: TGTGCCAGCAGCCCCCAAAAGGGGACAGGAACGAACACTGAA. Protein product: CASSPQKGTGTNTE. In full, the CDR3 reads CASSPQKGTGTNTEAFF. The complete variable domain, with remaining parts taken from reference TRBV7-3 and TRBJ1-1, reads GAGVSQTPSNKVTEKGKYVELRCDPISGHTALYWYRQSLGQGPEFLIYFQGTGAADDSGLPNDRFFAVRPEGSVSTLKIQRTERGDSAVYLCASSPQKGTGTNTEAFFGQGTRLTVV.

This clone came up many times. With the read ending 3 residues before the CDR3 end, the germline J gene is used to fill in that end. V is TRBV20-1 and J is TRBJ2-1, with 8 bases that match TRBD2. The CDR3 runs 15 residues. J gave up 3 bases and V 3 bases, and 7 bases lay outside the gene matches. Per germline, CDR1 DFQATT and CDR2 SNEGSKA (reference sequence). CDR3 bases read: TGCAGTGCTAGTCGTGGTAGCGGGGACTACAATGAG. As protein: CSASRGSGDYNE. The CDR3 as a whole reads CSASRGSGDYNEQFF.

This clone showed up many times. The read finishes 3 residues shy of the CDR3 end, and the germline J gene is used to complete it. This sequence joins TRBV6-1 and TRBJ2-3; 7 nucleotides align to TRBD2. The CDR3 length is 16 residues. Germline V lookup: CDR1 MNHNS, CDR2 SASEGT. With V trimmed by 2 bases and J by 0 bases, 5 bases remained unmatched. Partial CDR3 DNA: TGTGCCAGCAGTGAATTTGGTAGCGGGAGCACAGATACG. It translates to CASSEFGSGSTDT. The full CDR3 protein is CASSEFGSGSTDTQYF.

In its sample, this clone was seen many times. The read is 3 residues too short to cover the CDR3 end, so that end is filled in from the germline J gene. This sequence joins TRBV5-1 and TRBJ2-1; TRBD2 matches 10 bases. Germline loops: CDR1 SGHRS, CDR2 YFSETQ. The CDR3 sequence is 15 residues long. V lost 6 bases and J lost 8; bases outside the gene matches: 11. Partial CDR3 DNA: TGCGCCAGCATCACCGGGACTAGCGAGCGCGATGAG. This encodes CASITGTSERDE. The CDR3, in full, reads CASITGTSERDEQFF.